The rows below give T cell receptor beta chains drawn from one sample of a study of blood T cell repertoires in COVID-19. Measured with immunoSEQ multiplex PCR; TCRdb has only the in-frame clones, and not every one. This sample yields a few hundred thousand clones, of which over 75% are seen a single time; around 1.9% belongs to the top ten. The specimen was PBMCs or T cells enriched from blood (not recorded which). The receptors shown here come from a man between 35 and 55 years old in a cohort exposed to, infected with or recovered from COVID-19 (not recorded which). Both conserved end residues are part of each CDR3. Each record gives: V gene, CDR3 protein.

V: TRBV5-1; CDR3: CASSLDFISDSNYGYTF
V: TRBV29-1; CDR3: CSVRVNSHEQYF
V: TRBV3-1/TRBV3-2; CDR3: CASSDRSEQYF
V: TRBV7-9; CDR3: CASSSSGQGFVRNTIYF
V: TRBV19; CDR3: CASSTRTDFFTEAFF
V: TRBV30; CDR3: CAYPTSGVEITGELFF
V: TRBV11-3; CDR3: CASSASGDTQYF
V: TRBV7-3; CDR3: CASSRGGGVHEQYF
V: TRBV7-9; CDR3: CAGAGSVTDTQYF
V: TRBV15; CDR3: CATSRDQRIGELFF
V: TRBV7-9; CDR3: CASSNRGQSEKLFF
V: TRBV19; CDR3: CASSYLASGTGSNQPQHF
V: TRBV19; CDR3: CASSTLSGRAGNEQFF
V: TRBV6-1; CDR3: CASSEGGLANEQFF
V: TRBV30; CDR3: CAWSVVEGSSYTF
V: TRBV11-2; CDR3: CASSLAPRAGEKLFF
V: TRBV19; CDR3: CASSRETTSGANVLTF
V: TRBV12-5; CDR3: CASGLKGPTNEKLFF
V: TRBV9; CDR3: CASSVDLQGGYTF
V: TRBV5-4; CDR3: CASSLEPIANTEAFF
V: TRBV11-3; CDR3: CASSLRGQALAYEQYF
V: TRBV20-1; CDR3: CSASVQGETQYF
V: TRBV5-4; CDR3: CASSSGGAIPYYNSPLHF
V: TRBV5-4; CDR3: CASSPGQDVYGYTF
V: TRBV29-1; CDR3: CSARTARNQPQHF
V: TRBV27; CDR3: CASSFTGTSGNTIYF
V: TRBV6-1; CDR3: CASSEVVRGAVTDTQYF
V: TRBV6-5; CDR3: CASSLTSGSYEQYF
V: TRBV24-1; CDR3: CATSSSGSNQPQHF
V: TRBV7-9; CDR3: CASSSQQGAYEQYF
V: TRBV5-1; CDR3: CASSPIAPATNEKLFF
V: TRBV28; CDR3: CASGRDRGLSTDTQYF
V: TRBV14; CDR3: CASSQYRGQPQHF
V: TRBV28; CDR3: CASSLYGTGSKPQHF
V: TRBV30; CDR3: CARGQGGGMNTEAFF
V: TRBV5-1; CDR3: CASSLSGVESYTF
V: TRBV7-8; CDR3: CASSLAFASMEQFF
V: TRBV19; CDR3: CASSIGTGNGQPQHF
V: TRBV13; CDR3: CASSSGLAETEGTGELFF
V: TRBV5-1; CDR3: CASSQQGRGGEKLFF
V: TRBV6-6; CDR3: CASSYSEDREQYF
V: TRBV5-4; CDR3: CASSATPVSGKGDTQYF
V: TRBV21-1; CDR3: CASSQGQGPNTEAFF
V: TRBV10-3; CDR3: CAISSFTDTQYF
V: TRBV6-4; CDR3: CASSERSRLNTGELFF
V: TRBV5-1; CDR3: CASSFKQGSSDTQYF
V: TRBV5-1; CDR3: CASTPGSSGSFNEQFF
V: TRBV7-2; CDR3: CASRLTGSTDTQYF
V: TRBV28; CDR3: CASSGGTGEREQYF
V: TRBV29-1; CDR3: CSVDSGGTTEAFF
V: TRBV28; CDR3: CASSFPGTSGSSSYEQYF
V: TRBV10-1; CDR3: CASSGPGNNSPLHF
V: TRBV29-1; CDR3: CSVDDLGQGRGELFF
V: TRBV2; CDR3: CASSLGRGRNNEQFF
V: TRBV19; CDR3: CASSFDRVSPLHF